The next 8 T cell receptor beta chains were all read from a single sample in a study of T cells after yellow fever vaccination. TCRdb passed the 5' RACE reads through MiXCR, listing each CDR3 protein once. In the table there are roughly 30,000 distinct CDR3 sequences, roughly 6.1% of which are singletons. Sequencing used PBMCs, either bulk or a sorted T-cell subset (CD4+, CD8+, memory, or dextramer-sorted; not recorded which), obtained on the day of the yellow fever booster vaccination. The receptors here all came from a man younger than 40 who received the YFV17D yellow fever vaccine.

In this sample, this clonotype turned up many times. V usage is TRBV7-8 and J usage is TRBJ2-1; 8 nucleotides line up with TRBD2. The CDR3 contains 16 residues. V shed 1 base and J 0 bases; nucleotides not matched to a gene: 2. CDR1 is SGHVS, CDR2 FQNEAQ, per germline. For the CDR3, the DNA is TGTGCCAGCAGCTTAGAGGCGGGGGGCTCCTACAATGAGCAGTTCTTC. Its protein is CASSLEAGGSYNEQFF.

This clonotype was recorded at least ten times. The chain couples TRBV27 to TRBJ1-2, with D unclear. The germline V gene has CDR1 MNHEY and CDR2 SMNVEV (reference sequence). CDR3 length: 12 amino acids. V was pared by 7 bases and J by 8 bases, with 14 bases between. The CDR3 here is CASKTEAKGYTF. The DNA for the CDR3 is TGTGCCAGCAAGACGGAGGCGAAAGGCTACACCTTC.

At least ten counts were recorded for this clonotype. The chain recombines TRBV27 with TRBJ2-7; D possibly uses TRBD1 or TRBD2 (5 bases each). From germline, CDR1 is MNHEY and CDR2 SMNVEV (reference sequence). This CDR3 contains 16 residues. V gave up 2 bases and J gave up 0 bases, with 14 bases separating them. The CDR3 spells CASSLMPSGASYEQYF. CDR3 bases: TGTGCCAGCAGTTTAATGCCTTCCGGGGCCTCCTACGAGCAGTACTTC.

In this sample, this clonotype turned up many times. The chain is built from TRBV12-3 or TRBV12-4 and TRBJ1-1, with 7 bases aligning to TRBD1. Trimming removed 4 bases from V and 7 bases from J; junction bases left unmatched: 6. This CDR3 contains 13 residues. CDR3 DNA sequence: TGTGCCAGCAGTTATAACAGGGGTGGTGAAGCTTTCTTT. Its translation is CASSYNRGGEAFF.

This clonotype showed up just a few times. This sequence joins TRBV6-2 or TRBV6-3 and TRBJ2-7, with D maybe TRBD2 (6 bases). The CDR3 contains 14 residues. Germline V gives CDR1 MNHEY, CDR2 SVGEGT. V dropped 6 bases and J dropped 1 base, with 13 bases sitting between them. CDR3 nucleotide sequence: TGTGCCAGCAGCCGAGAAGGGACTTCCTACGAGCAGTACTTC. It encodes CASSREGTSYEQYF.

Turning to this clonotype: A clone one base away is much larger, so this may be a read error. The CDR3 ends on some other residue instead of the conserved phenylalanine or tryptophan, so this is likely a read error. V usage is TRBV7-9 and J usage is TRBJ2-3; D is possibly TRBD1 (6 bases). CDR1 and CDR2 from the germline V gene are SEHNR and FQNEAQ (reference sequence). With 2 bases removed from V and 2 bases from J, the gap between germline ends came to 11 bases. This CDR3 is 15 amino acids long. The chain's CDR3 is CASSLLGQHTDTQYL. In DNA form, the CDR3 reads TGTGCCAGCAGCTTACTCGGACAGCACACAGATACGCAGTATTTG.

This clonotype was seen ten or more times. The gene calls are TRBV12-3 or TRBV12-4 and TRBJ1-1; the D is unclear. The CDR3 loop spans 13 amino acids. V was cut by 3 bases and J by 6 bases, with 11 bases left in between. CDR3 bases: TGTGCCAGCAGTTTGGCTGGAGGCCCTGAAGCTTTCTTT. It encodes CASSLAGGPEAFF.

This clonotype was detected many times. The V call is TRBV11-2, the J call TRBJ2-2; 7 bases map to TRBD2. Germline loops: CDR1 SGHAT, CDR2 FQNNGV. With V trimmed by 6 bases and J by 0 bases, 1 base remained unmatched. The CDR3 sequence is 14 residues long. The CDR3 nucleotides are TGTGCCAGCAGGAGCGGGACGAACACCGGGGAGCTGTTTTTT. Amino acid sequence: CASRSGTNTGELFF.